These T cell receptor beta chains were read from a single sample in a study of chemoradiotherapy in HPV16-positive cancers. The repertoire was sequenced with immunoSEQ multiplex PCR; TCRdb's copy has only in-frame clones and lacks some. This table holds nearly 2,000 clones, about 80% found once. This specimen consisted of tumor tissue, obtained from a patient who underwent chemoradiotherapy. Receptors were obtained from a human donor with HPV-associated anogenital cancer. Both conserved end residues are part of each CDR3. Fields, in order: J gene, V gene, clone size, D gene, CDR3 protein, CDR3 DNA. A D gene is named only where the DNA matches it firmly. Size tells how often a clone was seen (once, few, many) or the class of an expanded clone, and some rows leave it out.

>TRBJ2-1|TRBV29-1|-|-
CSVGRNWNEQFF
TGCAGCGTTGGACGGAATTGGAATGAGCAGTTCTTC
>TRBJ2-3|TRBV9|-|-
CASSSTGRPDTQYF
TGTGCCAGCAGCAGCACAGGGCGCCCAGATACGCAGTATTTT
>TRBJ2-6|TRBV11-1|-|TRBD2
CASSFLADPGANVLTF
TGTGCCAGCAGCTTCCTAGCGGACCCTGGGGCCAACGTCCTGACTTTC
>TRBJ2-5|TRBV6-6|-|-
CASSNSETQYF
TGTGCCAGCAGCAACAGCGAGACCCAGTACTTC
>TRBJ2-7|TRBV7-9|-|TRBD2
CASSSPLAGGYEQYF
TGTGCCAGCAGCTCCCCACTAGCGGGAGGCTACGAGCAGTACTTC
>TRBJ2-5|TRBV13|-|-
CASSALGPQETQYF
TGTGCCAGCAGCGCCCTGGGTCCGCAAGAGACCCAGTACTTC
>TRBJ2-3|TRBV10-3|-|TRBD1
CAIRSSPGQGGTDTQYF
TGTGCCATCAGGAGTTCCCCGGGACAGGGGGGCACAGATACGCAGTATTTT
>TRBJ2-7|TRBV7-9|once|-
CASSLEAALTYEQYF
TGTGCCAGCAGCTTAGAGGCGGCCCTGACCTACGAGCAGTACTTC
>TRBJ1-1|TRBV28|-|-
CASSHDAPGAFF
TGTGCCAGCAGCCACGACGCCCCAGGGGCTTTCTTT
>TRBJ2-3|TRBV6-1|-|TRBD2
CASSEQAGGQDTQYF
TGTGCCAGCAGTGAACAAGCGGGGGGGCAAGATACGCAGTATTTT
>TRBJ2-5|TRBV28|-|-
CASSSGPPIETQYF
TGTGCCAGCAGTTCGGGACCTCCGATAGAGACCCAGTACTTC
>TRBJ2-5|TRBV6-1|once|-
CASTPAAKQETQYF
TGTGCCAGCACCCCAGCGGCTAAACAAGAGACCCAGTACTTC
>TRBJ1-2|TRBV6-1|-|-
CASSLDSGNPYTF
TGTGCCAGCAGTCTTGACAGCGGCAACCCCTACACCTTC
>TRBJ1-1|TRBV5-5|-|-
CASSLVSGANTEAFF
TGTGCCAGCAGCTTGGTATCAGGGGCTAACACTGAAGCTTTCTTT
>TRBJ2-7|TRBV7-2|-|-
CASSPFQGPYEQYF
TGTGCCAGCAGCCCCTTCCAGGGTCCCTACGAGCAGTACTTC
>TRBJ2-7|TRBV4-1|-|TRBD1
CASSQDGTGAYEQYF
TGCGCCAGCAGCCAAGATGGGACAGGGGCCTACGAGCAGTACTTC
>TRBJ2-3|TRBV5-1|-|-
CASSFGGPADTQYF
TGCGCCAGCAGCTTCGGGGGGCCCGCAGATACGCAGTATTTT
>TRBJ1-2|TRBV5-4|-|-
CASSLAGSGYGYTF
TGTGCCAGCAGCTTGGCCGGTTCGGGATATGGCTACACCTTC
>TRBJ1-1|TRBV6-1|few|-
CASSEAGGGAEAFF
TGTGCCAGCAGTGAAGCAGGCGGGGGGGCGGAAGCTTTCTTT
>TRBJ2-7|TRBV7-9|-|-
CASSLEGPIYEQYF
TGTGCCAGCAGCTTAGAAGGGCCCATCTACGAGCAGTACTTC
>TRBJ1-5|TRBV27|once|-
CASSLWGDNQPQHF
TGTGCCAGCAGCCTTTGGGGCGACAATCAGCCCCAGCATTTT
>TRBJ2-2|TRBV30|-|-
CASTGNTGELFF
TGTGCCAGCACAGGGAACACCGGGGAGCTGTTTTTT
>TRBJ1-1|TRBV2|-|TRBD1
CASRDRGFYTEAFF
TGTGCCAGCAGGGACAGGGGTTTTTACACTGAAGCTTTCTTT
>TRBJ2-3|TRBV5-4|-|TRBD2
CASSLDVGRGGPDTQYF
TGTGCCAGCAGCTTGGATGTGGGGCGGGGGGGCCCTGATACGCAGTATTTT
>TRBJ2-7|TRBV5-4|once|TRBD1
CASSPGAGGTYEQYF
TGTGCCAGCAGCCCCGGAGCAGGGGGCACCTACGAGCAGTACTTC
>TRBJ1-4|TRBV11-3|-|TRBD1
CASSLDRDSEPVTTNEKLFF
TGTGCCAGCAGCTTAGACCGGGACAGCGAACCGGTTACGACTAATGAAAAACTGTTTTTT
>TRBJ2-2|TRBV4-2|-|-
CASSQGTANTGELFF
TGTGCCAGCAGCCAAGGGACAGCGAACACCGGGGAGCTGTTTTTT
>TRBJ1-2|TRBV11-3|-|-
CASSLGGRTDSLYGYTF
TGTGCCAGCAGCTTAGGGGGCAGGACCGACTCCCTCTATGGCTACACCTTC
>TRBJ1-3|TRBV6-5|-|TRBD1
CASRRSQGNQNTIYF
TGTGCCAGCAGAAGATCACAGGGGAACCAAAACACCATATATTTT
>TRBJ2-1|TRBV7-7|few|-
CASSLEVGDNEQFF
TGTGCCAGCAGCTTAGAGGTGGGGGACAATGAGCAGTTCTTC
>TRBJ1-1|TRBV29-1|-|-
CSVDGGAWTEAFF
TGCAGCGTTGATGGTGGGGCATGGACTGAAGCTTTCTTT
>TRBJ2-5|TRBV7-2|-|TRBD2
CASQAGGGETQYF
TGTGCCAGCCAAGCGGGGGGCGGGGAGACCCAGTACTTC
>TRBJ2-1|TRBV15|-|-
CATSREAGNYNEQFF
TGTGCCACCAGCAGAGAGGCGGGAAACTACAATGAGCAGTTCTTC
>TRBJ2-2|TRBV7-4|-|-
CASSLPGQRTSAGLGELFF
TGTGCCAGCAGCCTTCCGGGACAGAGAACTAGCGCGGGTTTAGGGGAGCTGTTTTTT
>TRBJ2-2|TRBV11-3|-|TRBD1
CASSPDRANTGELFF
TGTGCCAGCAGCCCAGACAGGGCGAACACCGGGGAGCTGTTTTTT
>TRBJ1-2|TRBV15|once|-
CATSEDKTNYGYTF
TGTGCCACCAGCGAGGACAAGACTAACTATGGCTACACCTTC
>TRBJ2-7|TRBV28|-|-
CASSTGGGAYEQYF
TGTGCCAGCAGTACAGGAGGGGGAGCCTACGAGCAGTACTTC
>TRBJ2-5|TRBV5-6|-|TRBD1
CASSSGTGRLETQYF
TGTGCCAGCAGCTCCGGGACAGGGCGATTGGAGACCCAGTACTTC
>TRBJ1-1|TRBV11-3|-|-
CASSAGKGNTEAFF
TGTGCCAGCAGCGCAGGGAAGGGGAACACTGAAGCTTTCTTT
>TRBJ2-1|TRBV9|-|-
CASSVDSRVYSYNEQFF
TGTGCCAGCAGCGTAGACTCCCGGGTTTACTCCTACAATGAGCAGTTCTTC
>TRBJ2-2|TRBV7-8|-|-
CASSPFIPRTVTNTGELFF
TGTGCCAGCAGCCCATTTATCCCTAGGACAGTGACGAACACCGGGGAGCTGTTTTTT
>TRBJ1-2|TRBV9|-|TRBD1
CASSLQDRGLRGYTF
TGTGCCAGCAGCTTACAGGACAGGGGGCTACGAGGCTACACCTTC
>TRBJ1-6|TRBV5-1|-|TRBD1
CASSGTAGSPLHF
TGCGCCAGCAGCGGGACAGCGGGGTCACCCCTCCACTTT
>TRBJ2-3|TRBV11-1|few|TRBD1
CASSLDPGQGKNTQYF
TGTGCCAGCAGCTTAGATCCCGGACAGGGAAAAAATACGCAGTATTTT
>TRBJ2-2|TRBV5-8|few|-
CASSLRAGLTNTGELFF
TGTGCCAGCAGCTTGCGGGCCGGATTAACGAACACCGGGGAGCTGTTTTTT
>TRBJ1-3|TRBV28|-|-
CASSSRGSGNTIYF
TGTGCCAGCAGCTCTAGGGGCTCTGGAAACACCATATATTTT
>TRBJ1-1|TRBV5-1|-|-
CASCPREGGNTEAFF
TGCGCCAGCTGTCCCCGGGAGGGTGGGAACACTGAAGCTTTCTTT
>TRBJ2-6|TRBV5-4|-|-
CASSDGTVRSGANVLTF
TGTGCCAGCAGCGACGGGACGGTACGCTCTGGGGCCAACGTCCTGACTTTC
>TRBJ2-3|TRBV28|-|-
CASGRDTQYF
TGTGCCAGCGGGCGAGATACGCAGTATTTT
>TRBJ2-1|TRBV2|once|TRBD2
CASRAGLAGTGEQFF
TGTGCCAGCAGGGCTGGACTAGCGGGAACTGGTGAGCAGTTCTTC
>TRBJ2-3|TRBV19|-|-
CASSTTSYSTDTQYF
TGTGCCAGTAGTACGACTAGTTACAGCACAGATACGCAGTATTTT
>TRBJ1-5|TRBV5-1|-|-
CASSLDSANQPQHF
TGCGCCAGCAGCTTGGACAGCGCTAATCAGCCCCAGCATTTT
>TRBJ2-7|TRBV4-3|-|-
CASSQDAGTIYEQYF
TGCGCCAGCAGCCAAGATGCGGGGACGATATACGAGCAGTACTTC
>TRBJ1-2|TRBV29-1|-|-
CSVEVGSGYTF
TGCAGCGTGGAGGTGGGAAGTGGCTACACCTTC
>TRBJ2-6|TRBV5-5|-|-
CASSFKPGQKSSGANVLTF
TGTGCCAGCAGCTTTAAGCCGGGACAAAAGAGCTCTGGGGCCAACGTCCTGACTTTC
>TRBJ2-5|TRBV5-1|once|TRBD1
CASSDGQGRGQETQYF
TGCGCCAGCAGCGATGGACAGGGAAGGGGCCAAGAGACCCAGTACTTC
>TRBJ2-3|TRBV6-1|few|-
CASSEWGAYTDTQYF
TGTGCCAGCAGTGAGTGGGGGGCCTACACAGATACGCAGTATTTT